This T cell receptor (beta chain) derives from a study of T cell repertoires in cytomegalovirus infection (dated by TCRdb to between 2018 and 2021). Context from the whole study: The HLA type of each donor mattered for the analysis, because public TCR beta signatures pointed to carriage of CMV infection along with the matching HLA type. Here is what the overall study found, with its caveats: Cumulative frequency of public TCR beta family members discriminated carriers of CMV infection plus the relevant HLA type in this cohort and an independent approximately 400-donor cohort. In the ex vivo response, HLA-C-restricted CMV-specific TCR beta clonotypes were dominant, and in two of eight donors the single most frequent clonotype came from this HLA-C-restricted group.

CDR1 and CDR2 (LGHDT, YNNKEL) derive from the germline V gene (reference sequence). The CDR3 runs 14 amino acids, cysteine and phenylalanine included. Only the CDR3 region is kept as DNA, spanning 42 bases read in frame from base 1. V is cut by 1 base and J by 1 base, and the space between the germline ends is 7 bases. Sequenced using an Illumina HiSeq 1500. The public sequencing data were trimmed at Q25 with fastp and processed into clonotypes with MiXCR by TCRdb, which kept only in-frame beta chains. Entries are consolidated by CDR3 protein sequence, retaining the most common genes and DNA. This sample comprises almost 500,000 distinct CDR3 sequences, about 10% of them detected only once. The ten largest clonotypes hold roughly 10% of the sample. This clonotype came up many times. The clone's antigen remains unknown. Base qualities were left out, and no much larger clone turns up one base away.

The rearrangement joined TRBV3-1 to TRBJ1-1; TRBD1 is a possible D gene, resting on 5 matching bases. The receptor was derived from a human donor in good health (CMV status not recorded). Some clones in this sample may be carry-over from other donors' samples. Input material: PBMCs. The nucleotides read TGTGCCAGCAGCCAAGCCGGGACGAACACTGAAGCTTTCTTT. Translated, this gives CASSQAGTNTEAFF.